This TCR beta chain was recovered during a study of blood T cell repertoires in COVID-19. The wider study: Samples representing acute and convalescent COVID-19 were sourced from the United States, Italy and Spain. In each case, the material was cDNA or gDNA derived from T cells, B-cell-depleted T cells, or PBMCs.

Here immunoSEQ multiplex PCR was the method, and the copy in TCRdb shows in-frame clones only, minus some. The table lists about 350,000 clones, around nine tenths of them singletons, with approximately 1% in the top ten. The V and J ends lost 6 bases and 0 bases, in that order; junction bases with no gene match: 6. Germline V gives CDR1 LGHDT, CDR2 YNNKEL (reference sequence). This CDR3 contains 16 residues. The study recruited people aged 18 to 89 years across approximately 23 US areas. Participant reports of clinical history set cohort assignment. This sequence was found in a woman in her 30s who had been exposed to COVID-19. The J gene is TRBJ2-7, the V gene TRBV3-1 (or the pseudogene TRBV3-2); TRBD2 matches at 12 bases. The sequenced material came from PBMCs or T cells enriched from blood (not recorded which). The CDR3 DNA reads TGTGCCAGCAGTAAGGGACTAGCGGGTACCTCCTACGAGCAGTACTTC. This gives the protein CASSKGLAGTSYEQYF.